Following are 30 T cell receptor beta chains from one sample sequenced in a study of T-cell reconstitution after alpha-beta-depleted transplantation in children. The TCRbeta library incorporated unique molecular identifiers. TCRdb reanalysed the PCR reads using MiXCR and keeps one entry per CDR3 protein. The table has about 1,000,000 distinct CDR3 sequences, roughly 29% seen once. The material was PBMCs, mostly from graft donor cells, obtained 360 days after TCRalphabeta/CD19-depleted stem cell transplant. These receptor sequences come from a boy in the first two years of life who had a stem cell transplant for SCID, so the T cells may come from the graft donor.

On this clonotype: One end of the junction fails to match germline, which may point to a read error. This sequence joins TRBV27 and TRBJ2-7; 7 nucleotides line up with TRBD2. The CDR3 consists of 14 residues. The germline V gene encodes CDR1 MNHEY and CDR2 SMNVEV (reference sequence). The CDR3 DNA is TGTGCCAGCAGACCGGGGGGTTGGGCCTACGAGCAGAACTTC. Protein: CASRPGGWAYEQNF.

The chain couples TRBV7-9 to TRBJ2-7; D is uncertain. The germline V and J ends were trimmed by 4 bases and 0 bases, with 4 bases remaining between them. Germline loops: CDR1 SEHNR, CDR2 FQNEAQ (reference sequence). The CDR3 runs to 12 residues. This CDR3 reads CASSSISYEQYF. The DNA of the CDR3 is TGTGCCAGCAGCTCGATCTCCTACGAGCAGTACTTC.

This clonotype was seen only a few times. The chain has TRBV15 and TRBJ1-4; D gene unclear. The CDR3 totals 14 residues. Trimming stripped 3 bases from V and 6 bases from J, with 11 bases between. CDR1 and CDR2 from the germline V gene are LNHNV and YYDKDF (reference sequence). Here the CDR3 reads CATSRRPHDEKLFF. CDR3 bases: TGTGCCACCAGCAGGAGGCCCCACGATGAAAAACTGTTTTTT. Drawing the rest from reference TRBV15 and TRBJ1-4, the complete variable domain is DAMVIQNPRYQVTQFGKPVTLSCSQTLNHNVMYWYQQKSSQAPKLLFHYYDKDFNNEADTPDNFQSRRPNTSFCFLDIRSPGLGDTAMYLCATSRRPHDEKLFFGSGTQLSVL.

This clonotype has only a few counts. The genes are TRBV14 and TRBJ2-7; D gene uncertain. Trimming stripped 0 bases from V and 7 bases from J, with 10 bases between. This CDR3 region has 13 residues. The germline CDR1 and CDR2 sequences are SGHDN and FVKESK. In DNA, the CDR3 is TGTGCCAGCAGCCAAGAAGGTGCCGTAGAGCAGTACTTC. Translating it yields CASSQEGAVEQYF.

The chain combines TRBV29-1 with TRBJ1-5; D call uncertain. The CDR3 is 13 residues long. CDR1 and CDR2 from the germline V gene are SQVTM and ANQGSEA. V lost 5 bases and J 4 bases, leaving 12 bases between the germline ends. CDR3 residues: CSVRAGPNQPQHF. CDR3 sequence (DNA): TGCAGCGTTCGGGCAGGCCCTAATCAGCCCCAGCATTTT.

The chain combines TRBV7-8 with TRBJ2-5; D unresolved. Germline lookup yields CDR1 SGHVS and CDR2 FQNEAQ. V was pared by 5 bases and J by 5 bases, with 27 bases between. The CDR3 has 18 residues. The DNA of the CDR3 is TGTGCCAGCAGCCCAAGATACACAGTGGGCTGGGGTTTGGAGACCCAGTACTTC. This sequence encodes CASSPRYTVGWGLETQYF.

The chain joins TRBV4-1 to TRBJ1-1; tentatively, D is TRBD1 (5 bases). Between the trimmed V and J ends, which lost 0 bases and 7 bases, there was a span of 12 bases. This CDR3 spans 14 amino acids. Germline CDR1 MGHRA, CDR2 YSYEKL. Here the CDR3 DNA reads TGCGCCAGCAGCCAAGACAGGGAACAAGGTGAAGCTTTCTTT. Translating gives CASSQDREQGEAFF.

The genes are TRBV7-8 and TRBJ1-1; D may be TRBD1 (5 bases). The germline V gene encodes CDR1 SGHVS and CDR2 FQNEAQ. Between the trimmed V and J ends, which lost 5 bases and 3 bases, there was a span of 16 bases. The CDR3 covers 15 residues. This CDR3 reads CASSALRGVDTEAFF. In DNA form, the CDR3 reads TGTGCCAGCAGCGCACTACGGGGGGTTGACACTGAAGCTTTCTTT. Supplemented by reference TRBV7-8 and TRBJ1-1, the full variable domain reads GAGVSQSPRYKVAKRGQDVALRCDPISGHVSLFWYQQALGQGPEFLTYFQNEAQLDKSGLPSDRFFAERPEGSVSTLKIQRTQQEDSAVYLCASSALRGVDTEAFFGQGTRLTVV.

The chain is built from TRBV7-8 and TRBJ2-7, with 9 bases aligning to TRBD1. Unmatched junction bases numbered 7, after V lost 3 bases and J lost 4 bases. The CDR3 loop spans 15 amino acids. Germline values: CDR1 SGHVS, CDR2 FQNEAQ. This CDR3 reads CASSFAGTGQYEQYF. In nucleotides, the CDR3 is TGTGCCAGCAGCTTCGCCGGGACAGGGCAATACGAGCAGTACTTC.

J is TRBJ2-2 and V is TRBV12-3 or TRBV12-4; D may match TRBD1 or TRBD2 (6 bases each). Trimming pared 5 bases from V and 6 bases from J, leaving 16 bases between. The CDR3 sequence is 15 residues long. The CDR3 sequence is CASSITGARPGELFF. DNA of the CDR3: TGTGCCAGCAGTATAACGGGGGCTAGGCCCGGGGAGCTGTTTTTT.

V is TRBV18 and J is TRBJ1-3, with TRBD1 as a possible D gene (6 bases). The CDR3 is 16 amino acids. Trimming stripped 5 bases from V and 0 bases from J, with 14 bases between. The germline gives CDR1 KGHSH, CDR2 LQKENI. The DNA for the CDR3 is TGTGCCAGCTCAGTTACAGGGACCGTCTCTGGAAACACCATATATTTT. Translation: CASSVTGTVSGNTIYF.

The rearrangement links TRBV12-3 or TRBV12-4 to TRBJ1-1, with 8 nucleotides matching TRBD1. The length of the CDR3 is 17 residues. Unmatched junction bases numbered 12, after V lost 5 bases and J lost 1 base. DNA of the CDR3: TGTGCCAGCAGTCCGAACGACAGGGGTTGGACGAACACTGAAGCTTTCTTT. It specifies CASSPNDRGWTNTEAFF.

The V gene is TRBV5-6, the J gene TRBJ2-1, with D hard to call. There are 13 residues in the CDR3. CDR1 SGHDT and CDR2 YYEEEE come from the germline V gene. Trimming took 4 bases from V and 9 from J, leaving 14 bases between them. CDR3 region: CASSGMGLSEQFF. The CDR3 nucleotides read TGTGCCAGCAGCGGAATGGGCTTAAGTGAGCAGTTCTTC. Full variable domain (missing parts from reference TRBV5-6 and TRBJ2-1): DAGVTQSPTHLIKTRGQQVTLRCSPKSGHDTVSWYQQALGQGPQFIFQYYEEEERQRGNFPDRFSGHQFPNYSSELNVNALLLGDSALYLCASSGMGLSEQFFGPGTRLTVL.

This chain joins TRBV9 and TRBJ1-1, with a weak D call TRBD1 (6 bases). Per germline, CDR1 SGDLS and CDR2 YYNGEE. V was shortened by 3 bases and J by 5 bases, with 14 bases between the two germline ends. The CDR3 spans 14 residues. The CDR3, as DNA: TGTGCCAGCAGCGCCTCCGGGGGCGGGACTGAAGCTTTCTTT. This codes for CASSASGGGTEAFF.

Here the CDR3 reads CASSPQGKLAKNIQYF. CDR3 nucleotides: TGTGCCAGCTCACCACAGGGAAAACTAGCCAAAAACATTCAGTACTTC. This chain connects TRBV18 to TRBJ2-4; D is undetermined. Germline assignment: CDR1 KGHSH and CDR2 LQKENI. The length of the CDR3 is 16 residues. Trimming took 1 base from V and 0 from J, leaving 10 bases between them.

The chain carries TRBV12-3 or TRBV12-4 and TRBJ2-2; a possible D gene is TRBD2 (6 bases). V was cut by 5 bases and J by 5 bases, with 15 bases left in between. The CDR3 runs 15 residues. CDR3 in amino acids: CASSALRAGTGELFF. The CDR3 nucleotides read TGTGCCAGCAGTGCCCTAAGGGCGGGGACCGGGGAGCTGTTTTTT.

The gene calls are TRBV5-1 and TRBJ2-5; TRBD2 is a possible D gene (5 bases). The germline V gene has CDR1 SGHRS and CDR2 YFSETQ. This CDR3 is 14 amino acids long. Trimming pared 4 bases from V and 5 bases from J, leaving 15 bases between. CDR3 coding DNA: TGCGCCAGCAGCCCGAGACGGAGAGGGGAGACCCAGTACTTC. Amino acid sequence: CASSPRRRGETQYF.

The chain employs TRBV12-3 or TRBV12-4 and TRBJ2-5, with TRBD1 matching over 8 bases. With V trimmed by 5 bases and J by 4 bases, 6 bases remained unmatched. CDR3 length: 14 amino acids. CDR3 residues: CASSPQGELETQYF. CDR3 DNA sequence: TGTGCCAGCAGTCCACAGGGGGAGTTAGAGACCCAGTACTTC.

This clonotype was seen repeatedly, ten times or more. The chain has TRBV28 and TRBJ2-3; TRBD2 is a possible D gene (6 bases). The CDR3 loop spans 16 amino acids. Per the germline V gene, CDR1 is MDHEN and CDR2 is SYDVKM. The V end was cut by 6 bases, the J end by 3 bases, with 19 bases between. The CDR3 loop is CASRGLVKTTTDTQYF. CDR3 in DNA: TGTGCCAGCAGGGGACTGGTTAAAACGACTACAGATACGCAGTATTTT.

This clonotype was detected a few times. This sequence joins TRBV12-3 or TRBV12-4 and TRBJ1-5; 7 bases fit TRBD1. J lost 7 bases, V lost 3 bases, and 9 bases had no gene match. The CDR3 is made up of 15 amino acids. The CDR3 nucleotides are TGTGCCAGCAGTTTGCAGGGGGGGATGGGACAGCCCCAGCATTTT. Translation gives CASSLQGGMGQPQHF.

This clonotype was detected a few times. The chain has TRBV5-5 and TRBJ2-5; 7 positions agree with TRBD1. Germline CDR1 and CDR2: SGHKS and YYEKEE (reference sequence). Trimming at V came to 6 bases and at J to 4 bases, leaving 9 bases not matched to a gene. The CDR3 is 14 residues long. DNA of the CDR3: TGTGCCAGCAACCAGGGGTGGACAGGAGAGACCCAGTACTTC. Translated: CASNQGWTGETQYF. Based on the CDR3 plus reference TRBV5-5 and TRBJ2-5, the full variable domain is DAGVTQSPTHLIKTRGQQVTLRCSPISGHKSVSWYQQVLGQGPQFIFQYYEKEERGRGNFPDRFSARQFPNYSSELNVNALLLGDSALYLCASNQGWTGETQYFGPGTRLLVL.

The CDR3 spells CSVLRSGGAEAFF. CDR3 DNA sequence: TGCAGTGTACTACGTTCCGGCGGAGCGGAAGCTTTCTTT. The chain has TRBV29-1 and TRBJ1-1, with D unclear. Germline CDR1 SQVTM, CDR2 ANQGSEA. This CDR3 has 13 amino acids.

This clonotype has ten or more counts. CDR3 DNA sequence: TGCAGTGCACCGGGACCCGCAACAGATACGCAGTATTTT. Residues: CSAPGPATDTQYF. The rearrangement joins TRBV20-1 to TRBJ2-3, with D possibly called TRBD1 or TRBD2 (5 bases each). Between the trimmed V and J ends, which lost 6 bases and 3 bases, there was a span of 13 bases. Germline loops: CDR1 DFQATT, CDR2 SNEGSKA (reference sequence). The CDR3 loop spans 13 amino acids.

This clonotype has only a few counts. The CDR3 nucleotides are TGTGCCAGCAGTCGAGGAACTAGCGGGGGCGGAGATACGCAGTATTTT. Translated: CASSRGTSGGGDTQYF. The chain combines TRBV12-3 or TRBV12-4 with TRBJ2-3; 11 nucleotides match TRBD2. The V gene end was trimmed by 5 bases and the J gene end by 5 bases; junction bases not matched to a gene: 9. The CDR3 is 16 amino acids.

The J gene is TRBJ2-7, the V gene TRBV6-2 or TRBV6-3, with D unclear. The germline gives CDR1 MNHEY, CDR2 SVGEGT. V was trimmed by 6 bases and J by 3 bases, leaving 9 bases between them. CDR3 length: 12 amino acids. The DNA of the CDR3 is TGTGCCAGCAGGCGGTTATTCTACGAGCAGTACTTC. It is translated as CASRRLFYEQYF.

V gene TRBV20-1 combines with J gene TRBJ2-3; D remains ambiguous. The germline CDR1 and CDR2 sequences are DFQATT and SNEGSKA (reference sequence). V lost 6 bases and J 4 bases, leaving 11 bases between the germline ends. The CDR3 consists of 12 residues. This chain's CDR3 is CSAHYRADTQYF. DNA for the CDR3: TGCAGTGCCCACTACCGAGCAGATACGCAGTATTTT.

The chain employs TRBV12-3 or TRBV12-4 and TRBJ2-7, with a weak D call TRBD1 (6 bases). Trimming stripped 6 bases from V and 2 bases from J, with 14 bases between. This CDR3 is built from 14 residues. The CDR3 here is CASRGHLGTYEQYF. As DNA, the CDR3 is TGTGCCAGCAGGGGACACTTGGGCACCTACGAGCAGTACTTC.

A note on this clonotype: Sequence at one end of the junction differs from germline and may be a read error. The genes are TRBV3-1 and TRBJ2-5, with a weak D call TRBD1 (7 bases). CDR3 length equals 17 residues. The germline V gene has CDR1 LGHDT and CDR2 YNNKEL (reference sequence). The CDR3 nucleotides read TGTGCCACCAGCCAAAGGCGGGACAGTCATAACCAAGAGACCCAGTACTTC. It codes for CATSQRRDSHNQETQYF.

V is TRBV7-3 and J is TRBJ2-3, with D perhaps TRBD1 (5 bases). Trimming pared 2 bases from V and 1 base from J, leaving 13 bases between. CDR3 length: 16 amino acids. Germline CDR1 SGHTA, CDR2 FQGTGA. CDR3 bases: TGTGCCAGCAGCTTAGATAGGGGCCGGGGCACAGATACGCAGTATTTT. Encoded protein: CASSLDRGRGTDTQYF.

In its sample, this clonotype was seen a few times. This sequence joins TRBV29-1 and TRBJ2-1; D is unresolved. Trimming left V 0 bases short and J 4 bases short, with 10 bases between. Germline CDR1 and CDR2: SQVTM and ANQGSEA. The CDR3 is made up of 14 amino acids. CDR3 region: CSVEDRGLYNEQFF. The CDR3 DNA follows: TGCAGCGTTGAAGATAGAGGCTTGTACAATGAGCAGTTCTTC.